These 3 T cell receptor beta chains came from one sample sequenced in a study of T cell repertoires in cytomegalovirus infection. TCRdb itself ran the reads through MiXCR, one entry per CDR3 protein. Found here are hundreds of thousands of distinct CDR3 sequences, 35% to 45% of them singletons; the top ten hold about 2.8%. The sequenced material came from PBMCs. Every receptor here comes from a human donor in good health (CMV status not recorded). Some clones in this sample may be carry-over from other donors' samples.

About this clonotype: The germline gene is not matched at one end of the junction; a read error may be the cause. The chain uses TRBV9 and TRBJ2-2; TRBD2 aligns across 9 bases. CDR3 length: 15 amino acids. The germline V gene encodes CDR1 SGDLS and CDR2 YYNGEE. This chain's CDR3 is CDSSVDSGRGGELFF. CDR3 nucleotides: TGTGACAGCAGCGTAGATAGCGGGAGAGGCGGGGAGCTGTTTTTT.

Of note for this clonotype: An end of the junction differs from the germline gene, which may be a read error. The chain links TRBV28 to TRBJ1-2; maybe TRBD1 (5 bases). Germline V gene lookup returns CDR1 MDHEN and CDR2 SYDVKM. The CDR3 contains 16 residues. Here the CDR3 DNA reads TGTGGCAGCAGTTTATTCCCCGGGACCGCGCTCTATGGCTACACCTTC. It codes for CGSSLFPGTALYGYTF.

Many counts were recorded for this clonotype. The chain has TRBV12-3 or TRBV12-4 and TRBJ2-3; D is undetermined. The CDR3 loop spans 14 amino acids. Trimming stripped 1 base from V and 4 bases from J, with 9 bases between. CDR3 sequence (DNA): TGTGCCAGCAGTTTAGAGGTTGGGTCAGATACGCAGTATTTT. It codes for CASSLEVGSDTQYF.